This TCR beta chain was found in a study of T cell clones after liver transplantation. Turning to this clone: The junction shows a germline mismatch at one end, possibly a read error.

The CDR3 runs to 14 residues. Germline V gene lookup returns CDR1 SGHAT and CDR2 FQNNGV. TCRdb's table, derived via immunoSEQ multiplex PCR, lists solely in-frame clones and lacks some. The data contain some 120,000 clones, 90% of them singletons. Sorting of unstimulated PBMCs yielded separate CD3+CD4+ and CD3+CD8+ fractions. The receptor was derived from a human patient who received a liver transplant. These T cells may partly come from the graft donor. This chain connects TRBV11-2 to TRBJ2-7; 9 nucleotides match TRBD2. The specimen comprised CD4+ T cells from blood, sampled 12 months after liver transplant. For the CDR3, the DNA is TGTGCCAGCAGCCCCTCTAGCCACCCTAGCGGGAACGCATTC. It is translated as CASSPSSHPSGNAF.